Described below is a single T cell receptor (beta chain) sequence and its context. Its recognized antigen is unknown. Base qualities are not provided; no much larger clone lies one nucleotide away. Synthetic TCR analog templates were spiked into each PCR to estimate absolute template abundance from read counts. The immunoSEQ assay was used to amplify TCRbeta CDR3 regions from genomic DNA with bias-controlled V and J gene primers. Sequencing of rearranged TCRbeta segments was performed at approximately 20X coverage. Processing in the source paper ran as follows. Clustering was used to correct sequencing errors, and CDR3s were annotated against IMGT so that V, D and J genes could be assigned. Out-of-frame and stop-codon sequences were excluded, and only productive TCRbeta rearrangements were used in downstream analyses. Clonality was calculated as one minus the Shannon entropy normalized by the log of the number of unique productive sequences. Fisher's exact test with Benjamini-Hochberg correction, at a threshold of adjusted p below 0.01, was used to find clones that differed between time points or between blood and tumor. TCRdb holds this immuneACCESS table with in-frame rearrangements only. Some clones are missing; in checked studies, unresolved V genes explain under half, and the rest has no known cause. V and J calls and clone size come straight from that table; D and trimming were deduced from the DNA. The sample yields more than 95,000 clones; about 84% were counted once. The top ten clones comprise 2.4% of the sample.

These data come from a study of PD-L1 blockade in urothelial cancer (dated by TCRdb to 2016 to 2017). Study-level background: Therapy was started in the mid-2010s for all patients, and atezolizumab 1,200 mg was administered intravenously every 3 weeks. About 90% of the 29 patients were identified as males with urothelial cancer of bladder origin, and a prior smoking history was reported by 18 of 29 patients. An ECOG performance status of 0 or 1 was recorded for the patients, and 0 to 3 prior chemotherapy regimens had been received by the patients. Blood samples were analyzed at two time points: 3 weeks after treatment start (second dose) and 6 weeks after treatment start. Blood samples gave median yields of approximately 130,000 T cells and around 88,000 unique TCRs, along with a median clonality of 0.080. The study was an exploratory multi-omic analysis of somatic, immune and clinical correlates of response to PD-L1 blockade with atezolizumab in urothelial cancer. Pretreatment tumor samples and matched peripheral blood, collected serially before and after atezolizumab treatment, underwent TCR sequencing. Progression-free survival longer than 6 months counted as durable clinical benefit, and TCR features were additionally tested against both progression-free and overall survival. In the same patients, pretreatment tumors underwent whole exome sequencing and RNA sequencing in addition to TCR sequencing. Durable clinical benefit was achieved by nine patients but not by the remaining 20. Pretreatment blood TCR-seq was available for twenty-nine patients, at least one posttreatment blood collection was obtained for around 25 patients, and tumor TCR-seq was available for around 25 patients.

Beyond this particular receptor, the publication reports: Patients with durable benefit showed greater expansion of tumor-associated TCR clones in peripheral blood 3 weeks after starting treatment (n ≈ 23, p = 0.022). A pretreatment peripheral blood TCR clonality below the median was linked to improved progression-free and overall survival. Because of the small sample size (n ≈ 30) and the many exploratory analyses performed, the results are intended to be regarded as hypothesis-generating.

The sample's time point label is to be understood as: peripheral blood 6 weeks after treatment start. A total of 29 patients with locally advanced or metastatic urothelial carcinoma, treated at Memorial Sloan Kettering on a trial protocol, made up the cohort. Peripheral blood mononuclear cells were collected from each patient pretreatment and during treatment, giving between 1 and 8 total time points per patient. The Qiagen DNeasy Blood extraction kit was used to purify genomic DNA from total PBMCs and tumor samples. PBMCs were collected pretreatment and during treatment, and were isolated and stored as previously described. This clonotype was obtained from a middle-aged man with urothelial cancer. Sequenced material: PBMCs, taken around atezolizumab (anti-PD-L1) treatment.

The CDR3: CASSESTSGYNEQFF. At the DNA level, the sequence is TGTGCCAGCAGTGAGTCGACTAGCGGCTACAATGAGCAGTTCTTC. Here the chain combines TRBV2 and TRBJ2-1, and 9 junctional nucleotides match TRBD2. From the cysteine up to the phenylalanine, the CDR3 has a length of 15 residues. Only the CDR3 DNA is retained, 45 bases long and in frame from the first base. Here V drops 3 bases and J drops 3 bases, and the junction holds 3 bases not matched to any gene. CDR1 and CDR2, looked up from the germline V gene, are SNHLY and FYNNEI.